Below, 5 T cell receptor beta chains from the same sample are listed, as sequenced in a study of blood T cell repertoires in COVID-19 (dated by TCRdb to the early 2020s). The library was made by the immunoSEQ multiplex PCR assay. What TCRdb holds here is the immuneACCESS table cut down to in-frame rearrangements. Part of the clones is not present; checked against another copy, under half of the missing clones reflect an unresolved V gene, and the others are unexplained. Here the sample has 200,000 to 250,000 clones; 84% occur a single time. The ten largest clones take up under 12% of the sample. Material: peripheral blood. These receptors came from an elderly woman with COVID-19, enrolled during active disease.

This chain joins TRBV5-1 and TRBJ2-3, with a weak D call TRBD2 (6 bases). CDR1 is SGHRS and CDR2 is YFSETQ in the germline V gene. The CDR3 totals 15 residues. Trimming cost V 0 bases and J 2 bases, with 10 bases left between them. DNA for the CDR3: TGCGCCAGCAGCTTGGTGGGGGGAATCACAGATACGCAGTATTTT. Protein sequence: CASSLVGGITDTQYF.

In nucleotides, the CDR3 is TGTGCCAGCAGTGGCTCAGGGGAACGTCCCTCAACTGAAGCTTTCTTT. Protein: CASSGSGERPSTEAFF. The chain has TRBV2 and TRBJ1-1; TRBD1 might be the D (6 bases). V dropped 4 bases and J dropped 5 bases, with 20 bases sitting between them. The CDR3 has 16 amino acids. Germline V gene sequence: CDR1 SNHLY, CDR2 FYNNEI. Full variable domain (remainder filled in from reference TRBV2 and TRBJ1-1): EPEVTQTPSHQVTQMGQEVILRCVPISNHLYFYWYRQILGQKVEFLVSFYNNEISEKSEIFDDQFSVERPDGSNFTLKIRSTKLEDSAMYFCASSGSGERPSTEAFFGQGTRLTVV.

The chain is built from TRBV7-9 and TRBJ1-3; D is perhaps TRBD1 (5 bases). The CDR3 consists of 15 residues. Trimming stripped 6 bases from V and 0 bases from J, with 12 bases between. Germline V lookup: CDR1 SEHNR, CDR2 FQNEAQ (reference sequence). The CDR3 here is CASRTKGNSGNTIYF. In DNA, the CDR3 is TGTGCCAGCAGAACCAAGGGGAACTCTGGAAACACCATATATTTT.

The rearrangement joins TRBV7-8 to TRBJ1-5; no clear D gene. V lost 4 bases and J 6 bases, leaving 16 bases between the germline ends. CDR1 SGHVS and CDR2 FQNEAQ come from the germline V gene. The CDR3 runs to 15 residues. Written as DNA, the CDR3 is TGTGCCAGCAGCTATTTAGAGGGTGTAGGTCAGCCCCAGCATTTT. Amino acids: CASSYLEGVGQPQHF.

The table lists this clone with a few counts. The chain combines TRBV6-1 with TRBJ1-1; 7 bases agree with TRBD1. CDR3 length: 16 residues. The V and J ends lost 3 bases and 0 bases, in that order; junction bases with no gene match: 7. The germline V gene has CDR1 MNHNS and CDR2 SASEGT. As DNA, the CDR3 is TGTGCCAGCAGTGATCCCGGCACAGGGGTGAACACTGAAGCTTTCTTT. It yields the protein CASSDPGTGVNTEAFF.